The clone carrying this T cell receptor (beta chain) was recorded only once. The sample originates from a study of blood T cell repertoires in COVID-19. For the study at large: Samples representing acute and convalescent COVID-19 were sourced from the United States, Italy and Spain.

Authors' processing steps: Amplified reference gene primers provided the basis for estimating nucleated cell counts. Produced via immunoSEQ multiplex PCR; TCRdb's table is partial and in-frame only. V and J calls plus clone size are reproduced from that table; the DNA served to infer D and trimming. Of about 150,000 clones listed, 80% to 90% are singletons. In germline, CDR1 is SEHNR, CDR2 FQNEAQ (reference sequence). V lost 5 bases, J lost 1 base, and 6 bases stayed unmatched. The CDR3 consists of 16 residues. The rearrangement joins TRBV7-9 to TRBJ2-2; 8 nucleotides line up with TRBD2. The sequencing input was peripheral blood. The sequence was collected from a human donor with acute or convalescent COVID-19. The donor label of this sample is uncertain. The CDR3 region has the DNA TGTGCCAGCAGCCGGACCCTAGCGGGGAACACCGGGGAGCTGTTTTTT. Encoded protein: CASSRTLAGNTGELFF.